Below, 14 T cell receptor beta chains from the same sample are listed, as sequenced in a study of T cell responses to AZD1222 COVID-19 vaccine. Generated by immunoSEQ multiplex PCR, the TCRdb table keeps only in-frame clones and is missing some. The listing contains more than 110,000 clones. The source material was peripheral blood. These receptors were obtained from an adult in good health.

The chain joins TRBV27 to TRBJ1-2; tentatively, D is TRBD1 (5 bases). The germline V gene encodes CDR1 MNHEY and CDR2 SMNVEV (reference sequence). CDR3 length equals 12 residues. V lost 3 bases to trimming and J lost 6 bases, with 8 bases between them. CDR3 in amino acids: CASSFDSNGYTF. The CDR3 bases are TGTGCCAGCAGTTTCGACAGCAATGGCTACACCTTC.

This chain uses TRBV5-4 with TRBJ2-1, with a possible D match to TRBD1 (5 bases). CDR1 and CDR2 (germline): SGHNT, YYREEE (reference sequence). V dropped 4 bases and J dropped 0 bases, with 20 bases sitting between them. The length of the CDR3 is 18 residues. The CDR3 sequence: CASSPPNHRLRSYNEQFF. Written as DNA, the CDR3 is TGTGCCAGCAGCCCACCGAATCACAGGCTGCGCTCCTACAATGAGCAGTTCTTC.

The chain couples TRBV7-6 to TRBJ2-5, with D hard to call. Germline V gene sequence: CDR1 SGHVS, CDR2 FNYEAQ. This CDR3 contains 13 residues. V gave up 5 bases and J gave up 5 bases, with 12 bases separating them. CDR3 DNA: TGTGCCAGCAGCCCAATTGGGGTGGAGACCCAGTACTTC. The encoded protein is CASSPIGVETQYF.

The chain employs TRBV7-9 and TRBJ1-2; 8 nucleotides align to TRBD1. Germline V lookup: CDR1 SEHNR, CDR2 FQNEAQ (reference sequence). This CDR3 region has 13 residues. The junction had 7 bases not matched to a gene; V was cut back by 5 bases and J by 8 bases. The CDR3 region is CASSPTGVGGYTF. Here the CDR3 DNA reads TGTGCCAGCAGCCCGACAGGGGTGGGCGGCTACACCTTC. Variable domain in full (rest from reference TRBV7-9 and TRBJ1-2): DTGVSQNPRHKITKRGQNVTFRCDPISEHNRLYWYRQTLGQGPEFLTYFQNEAQLEKSRLLSDRFSAERPKGSFSTLEIQRTEQGDSAMYLCASSPTGVGGYTFGSGTRLTVV.

In the case of this clone: Its ends do not fully match the called genes, so a read error is possible. This CDR3 is CVSSEGTGSSTDTQYF. The CDR3 DNA reads TGTGTCAGCAGCGAAGGGACAGGCTCTAGCACAGATACGCAGTATTTT. The V and J genes are TRBV14 and TRBJ2-3, with 8 bases identical to TRBD1. CDR1 and CDR2 from the germline V gene are SGHDN and FVKESK. The CDR3 extends over 16 amino acids. Variable domain in full (rest from reference TRBV14 and TRBJ2-3): EAGVTQFPSHSVIEKGQTVTLRCDPISGHDNLYWYRRVMGKEIKFLLHFVKESKQDESGMPNNRFLAERTGGTYSTLKVQPAELEDSGVYFCVSSEGTGSSTDTQYFGPGTRLTVL.

This chain joins TRBV3-1 (or the pseudogene TRBV3-2) and TRBJ2-3, with 7 nucleotides matching TRBD2. The V and J ends lost 0 bases and 3 bases, in that order; junction bases with no gene match: 12. Germline V gene sequence: CDR1 LGHDT, CDR2 YNNKEL (reference sequence). The CDR3 has 18 residues. The DNA of the CDR3 is TGTGCCAGCAGCCAAGAGAATGTAGCGGGCGGGGGTACAGATACGCAGTATTTT. It is translated as CASSQENVAGGGTDTQYF.

CDR3 loop: CASSVASGGFYEQYF. In DNA form, the CDR3 reads TGTGCCAGCAGCGTAGCTAGCGGGGGGTTTTACGAGCAGTACTTC. V is TRBV9 and J is TRBJ2-7, with TRBD2 identical over 11 bases. Germline assignment: CDR1 SGDLS and CDR2 YYNGEE. This CDR3 comprises 15 residues. V gave up 0 bases and J gave up 4 bases; unmatched junction bases: 3. Full variable domain (outside the CDR3, taken from reference TRBV9 and TRBJ2-7): DSGVTQTPKHLITATGQRVTLRCSPRSGDLSVYWYQQSLDQGLQFLIQYYNGEERAKGNILERFSAQQFPDLHSELNLSSLELGDSALYFCASSVASGGFYEQYFGPGTRLTVT.

The rearrangement joins TRBV5-6 to TRBJ2-5; 9 bases fit TRBD1. V dropped 2 bases and J dropped 1; count of bases not matched to a gene: 3. This CDR3 is built from 15 residues. Germline-derived CDR1 and CDR2 are SGHDT and YYEEEE. The CDR3 nucleotides are TGTGCCAGCAGCTTCCTGGACAGGGGCCAAGAGACCCAGTACTTC. Protein product: CASSFLDRGQETQYF. The full variable domain, in which reference TRBV5-6 and TRBJ2-5 provide the parts outside the CDR3, is DAGVTQSPTHLIKTRGQQVTLRCSPKSGHDTVSWYQQALGQGPQFIFQYYEEEERQRGNFPDRFSGHQFPNYSSELNVNALLLGDSALYLCASSFLDRGQETQYFGPGTRLLVL.

The chain couples TRBV5-1 to TRBJ1-6, with D hard to call. The CDR3 sequence is 17 residues long. CDR1 is SGHRS and CDR2 is YFSETQ in the germline V gene. Deletions cut 4 bases from V and 0 bases from J, with 14 bases between. DNA for the CDR3: TGCGCCAGCAGCACTACCCCTTGGAGCTCCTATAATTCACCCCTCCACTTT. It translates to CASSTTPWSSYNSPLHF. Using reference TRBV5-1 and TRBJ1-6 for the parts outside the CDR3, the full variable domain is KAGVTQTPRYLIKTRGQQVTLSCSPISGHRSVSWYQQTPGQGLQFLFEYFSETQRNKGNFPGRFSGRQFSNSRSEMNVSTLELGDSALYLCASSTTPWSSYNSPLHFGNGTRLTVT.

The rearrangement joins TRBV18 to TRBJ1-2; TRBD1 might be the D (6 bases). This CDR3 has 15 residues. CDR1 is KGHSH, CDR2 LQKENI, per germline. Trimming removed 4 bases at V and 4 bases at J, with 16 bases between. This CDR3 reads CASSLGQTGSYGYTF. The CDR3 nucleotides are TGTGCCAGCTCACTCGGACAGACTGGCAGCTATGGCTACACCTTC.

The chain has TRBV7-2 and TRBJ1-2; no clear D gene. V was clipped by 2 bases and J by 3 bases, with 7 bases between them. The CDR3 covers 13 residues. Germline V gives CDR1 SGHTA, CDR2 FQGNSA. CDR3 sequence reads: CASSLTGHYGYTF. CDR3 sequence (DNA): TGTGCCAGCAGCTTAACCGGACACTATGGCTACACCTTC.

This sequence joins TRBV29-1 and TRBJ1-2, with D perhaps matching TRBD1 (5 bases). V was shortened by 4 bases and J by 4 bases, with 13 bases between the two germline ends. Per germline, CDR1 SQVTM and CDR2 ANQGSEA. CDR3 length: 13 residues. In nucleotides, the CDR3 is TGCAGCGTTGGAGATCAGGGTGGCTATGGCTACACCTTC. This translates into CSVGDQGGYGYTF.

The V gene is TRBV12-3 or TRBV12-4, the J gene TRBJ2-7; 9 positions match TRBD1. The ends lost 5 bases at V and 7 bases at J; junction bases unmatched: 6. This CDR3 is built from 13 residues. The CDR3 loop reads CASSAGQGREQYF. The CDR3 coding sequence is TGTGCCAGCAGTGCAGGACAGGGGAGGGAGCAGTACTTC.

Comments on this clone: An end of the junction does not agree with germline; a read error may underlie this. The CDR3 loop is CTSSPPTGTYEQYF. The DNA of the CDR3 is TGTACCAGCTCACCCCCGACAGGGACCTACGAGCAGTACTTC. The chain has TRBV18 and TRBJ2-7, with 7 bases that match TRBD1. From germline, CDR1 is KGHSH and CDR2 LQKENI. The CDR3 is made up of 14 amino acids.